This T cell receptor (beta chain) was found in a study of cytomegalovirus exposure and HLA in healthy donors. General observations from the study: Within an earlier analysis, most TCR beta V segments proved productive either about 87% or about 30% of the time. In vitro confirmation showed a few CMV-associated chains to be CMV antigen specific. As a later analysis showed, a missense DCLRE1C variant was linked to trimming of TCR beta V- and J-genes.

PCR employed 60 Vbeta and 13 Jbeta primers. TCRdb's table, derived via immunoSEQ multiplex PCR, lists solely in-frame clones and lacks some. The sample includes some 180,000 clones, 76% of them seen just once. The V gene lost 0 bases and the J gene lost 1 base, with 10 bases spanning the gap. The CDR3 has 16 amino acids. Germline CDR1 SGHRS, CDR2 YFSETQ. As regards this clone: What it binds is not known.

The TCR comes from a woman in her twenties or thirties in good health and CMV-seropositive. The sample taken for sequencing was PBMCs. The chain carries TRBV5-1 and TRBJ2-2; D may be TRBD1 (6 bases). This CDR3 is CASSLAGTKNTGELFF. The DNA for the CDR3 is TGCGCCAGCAGCTTGGCCGGGACAAAGAACACCGGGGAGCTGTTTTTT.